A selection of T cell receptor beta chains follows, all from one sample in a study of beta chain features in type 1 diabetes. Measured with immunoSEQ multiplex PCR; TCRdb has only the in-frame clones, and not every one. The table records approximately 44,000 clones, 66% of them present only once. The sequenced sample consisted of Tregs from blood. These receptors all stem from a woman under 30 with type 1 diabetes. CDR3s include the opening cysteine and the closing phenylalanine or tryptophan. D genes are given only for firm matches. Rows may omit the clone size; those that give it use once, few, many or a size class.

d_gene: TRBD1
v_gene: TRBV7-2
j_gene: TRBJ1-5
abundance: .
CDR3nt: TGTGCCAGCAGCCCGATACAGGGGGAAGGTCAGCCCCAGCATTTT
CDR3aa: CASSPIQGEGQPQHF

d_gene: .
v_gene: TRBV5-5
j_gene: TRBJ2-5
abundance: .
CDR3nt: TGTGCCAGCAGCTTGGTGGGGAGTCTAGAGACCCAGTACTTC
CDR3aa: CASSLVGSLETQYF

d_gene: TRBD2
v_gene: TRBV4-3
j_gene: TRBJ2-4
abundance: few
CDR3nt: TGCGCCAGCAGCCAAGATCTGTTAGCGGGAGCCAAAAACATTCAGTACTTC
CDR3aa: CASSQDLLAGAKNIQYF

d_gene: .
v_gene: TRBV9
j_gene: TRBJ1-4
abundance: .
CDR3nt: TGTGCCAGCAGCGTAGAAGCCCACCCGGGGGAAAAACTGTTTTTT
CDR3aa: CASSVEAHPGEKLFF

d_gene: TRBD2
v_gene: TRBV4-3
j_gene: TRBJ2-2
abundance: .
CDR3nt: TGCGCCAGCAGCCACTGGGAGGGCAGTTACACCGGGGAGCTGTTTTTT
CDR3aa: CASSHWEGSYTGELFF

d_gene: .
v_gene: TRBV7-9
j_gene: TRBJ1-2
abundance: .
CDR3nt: TGTGCCAGCAACTTCTCACAGGGATCTTATGGCTACACCTTC
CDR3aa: CASNFSQGSYGYTF

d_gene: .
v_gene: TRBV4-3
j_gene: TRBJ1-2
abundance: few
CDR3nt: TGCGCCAGCAGCCAAGACCCCGCAGGGAAAGATTCCTATGGCTACACCTTC
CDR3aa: CASSQDPAGKDSYGYTF

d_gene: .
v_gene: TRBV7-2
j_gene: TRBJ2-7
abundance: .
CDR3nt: TGTGCCAGCTCCCCTGGTGGACTGCAAAGCTCCTACGAGCAGTACTTC
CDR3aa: CASSPGGLQSSYEQYF

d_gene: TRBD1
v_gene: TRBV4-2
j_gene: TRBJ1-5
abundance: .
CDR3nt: TGTGCCAGCAGCCAAGTAGGTGGGACAGGGTCAAATCAGCCCCAGCATTTT
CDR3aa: CASSQVGGTGSNQPQHF

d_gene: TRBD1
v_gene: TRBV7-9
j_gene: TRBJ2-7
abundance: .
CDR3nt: TGTGCCAGCAGCTTAGGGCTGGGACAGGGGATTTACGAGCAGTACTTC
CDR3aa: CASSLGLGQGIYEQYF

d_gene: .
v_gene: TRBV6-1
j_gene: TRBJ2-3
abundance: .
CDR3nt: TGTGCCAGCGCTGTGGGCGATACGCAGTATTTT
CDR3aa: CASAVGDTQYF

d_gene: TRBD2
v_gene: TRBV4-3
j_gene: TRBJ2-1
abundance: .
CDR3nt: TGCGCCAGCAGCCTAATAGCGGGAGCAGAGCAGTTCTTC
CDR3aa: CASSLIAGAEQFF

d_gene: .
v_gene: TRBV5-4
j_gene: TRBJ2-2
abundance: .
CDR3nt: TGTGCCAGCAGCCAGCAGGGGTACACCGGGGAGCTGTTTTTT
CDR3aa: CASSQQGYTGELFF

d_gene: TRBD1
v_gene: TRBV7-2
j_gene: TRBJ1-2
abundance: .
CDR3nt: TGTGCCAGCAGCTTCCAAGGGGGCGCTAACTATGGCTACACCTTC
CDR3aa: CASSFQGGANYGYTF

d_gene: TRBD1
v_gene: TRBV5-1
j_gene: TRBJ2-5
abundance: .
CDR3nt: TGCGCCAGCAGCGTTGTTAAGGACAGGGGTGGAGAGACCCAGTACTTC
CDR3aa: CASSVVKDRGGETQYF

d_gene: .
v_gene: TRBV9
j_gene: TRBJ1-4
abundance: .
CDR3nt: TGTGCCAGCAGCGCAGGCGAAAAACTGTTTTTT
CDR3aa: CASSAGEKLFF

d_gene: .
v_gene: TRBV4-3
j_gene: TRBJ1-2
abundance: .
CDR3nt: TGCGCCAGCAGCCAGGGAGGGGGTAACTATGGCTACACCTTC
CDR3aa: CASSQGGGNYGYTF

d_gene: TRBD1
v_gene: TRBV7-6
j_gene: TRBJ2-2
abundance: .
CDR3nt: TGTGCCAGCAGCTCAAGGGGGCTTCTTGACACCGGGGAGCTGTTTTTT
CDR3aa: CASSSRGLLDTGELFF

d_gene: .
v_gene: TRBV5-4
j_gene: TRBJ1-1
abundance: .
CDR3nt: TGTGCCAGCAGCTTTTCGGGGAGCACTGAAGCTTTCTTT
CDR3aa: CASSFSGSTEAFF

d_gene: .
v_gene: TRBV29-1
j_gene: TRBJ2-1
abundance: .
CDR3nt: TGCAGCGTCACGTCGGTGTCTGGTGCGTTCTTC
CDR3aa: CSVTSVSGAFF